This TCR beta chain was sequenced in a study of T cell responses to AZD1222 COVID-19 vaccine. Study-wide points: Baseline testing showed seropositivity in only a handful of AZD1222 recipients. Possibly, clonal diversity was underestimated; donors were largely white British and included more females.

Generated by immunoSEQ multiplex PCR, the TCRdb table keeps only in-frame clones and is missing some. The table lists about 150,000 clones, 75% to 95% of them singletons, with less than 3.5% in the top ten. Germline trimming cut 4 bases from V and 2 bases from J; bases unmatched to any gene: 8. CDR1 is SGHRS, CDR2 YFSETQ, per germline. This CDR3 region has 16 residues. Of note for this clone: Its antigen is as yet unknown.

Recipients boosted at about 4 weeks or about 12 weeks are pooled. The sample in question was peripheral blood, obtained 28 days after the second AZD1222 dose. The chain has TRBV5-1 and TRBJ2-2, with TRBD2 identical over 7 bases. The receptor's source is an adult who received the AZD1222 COVID-19 vaccine. The CDR3 DNA is TGCGCCAGCAGCCCTATAGCGGGTAGTAACACCGGGGAGCTGTTTTTT. Residues: CASSPIAGSNTGELFF.